Listed below are T cell receptor beta chains from one sample, sequenced in a study of graft-versus-host responses after intestinal transplantation. The antigens of these receptors remain unknown. The assay was immunoSEQ multiplex PCR, and TCRdb's table has in-frame clones only and misses some. The table records approximately 110,000 clones, roughly 93% of them present only once. The starting material was unstimulated CD8+ T cells sorted from spleen or lymph node cells, obtained before transplant. These receptors all stem from a human donor who was the organ donor for an intestinal transplant. Each CDR3 is given with its conserved first and last residue. Each record gives: D gene, V gene, clone size, CDR3 protein. D genes are given only for firm matches. Only some rows state a clone size, as once, few, many or a class for expanded clones.

- TRBV19 - CASSIVKSGNEQFF
TRBD1 TRBV6-1 - CASSIGTGDNYGYTF
- TRBV11-2 - CASSLSVTGELFF
- TRBV21-1 - CASSRRDFHYNEQFF
- TRBV7-2 - CATARAPLMNTEAFF
TRBD2 TRBV4-2 - CASSQGTSGIYEQYF
TRBD2 TRBV19 once CASSIGGTSGFYEQYF
TRBD1 TRBV9 - CASSVAGTGLYGYTF
TRBD2 TRBV19 - CASSIGPSGNKFF
- TRBV5-4 - CASSLDTYEQYF
TRBD2 TRBV10-2 - CASSVPGTSERMGNEQFF
- TRBV7-3 - CASSSEALARNTGELFF
- TRBV27 - CASSLLGHQETQYF
- TRBV7-2 - CASSLTPGHSYEQYF
- TRBV28 - CASTSGGPGAKVFWETQYF
- TRBV5-1 - CASRLSWETQYF
TRBD2 TRBV5-4 - CASSVLPGTSGYQETQYF
- TRBV9 - CASSGGRPDEQYF
- TRBV9 - CASSVYSDNEQFF
TRBD2 TRBV7-7 - CASSLFSGRAEGGELFF
- TRBV9 - CASSPRGDSSYNSPLHF
TRBD1 TRBV5-1 - CASGRDSYNEQFF
TRBD2 TRBV4-3 few CASSPSSGVLYEQYF
TRBD2 TRBV27 once CASSLGTSGYNEQFF
TRBD2 TRBV30 - CAWTSGRAYNEQFF
- TRBV7-9 - CASSTSSEAFF
TRBD1 TRBV30 - CAWGQGAYEQYF
- TRBV30 - CAWSPSIGMNTEAFF
- TRBV30 - CAWGGRKYLKYEQYF
- TRBV11-2 - CASSYGTSPYEQYF
- TRBV5-6 - CASSRLSSYNEQFF
- TRBV11-2 - CASSLTGNTEAFF
TRBD1 TRBV2 - CASRGTGGLTDTQYF
- TRBV5-5 - CASSLGIGGTEAFF
TRBD2 TRBV6-5 - CASSYSTSGNTGELFF
- TRBV6-1 - CASSGGNTIYF
- TRBV7-2 - CASSLGPAESSYNEQFF
- TRBV4-1 - CASSQGHIRDLRGYTF
TRBD1 TRBV9 - CASSDSETQGDSGNTIYF
TRBD2 TRBV5-1 - CASSGAGGTWWNTQYF
- TRBV4-2 - CASSQIRGKDGYTF
TRBD2 TRBV28 once CASTPGLAVLNEQFF
- TRBV5-6 once CASSLEYQPQHF
TRBD1 TRBV28 - CASRPTGGYNEQYF
- TRBV7-9 - CASSYTKYEQFF
- TRBV27 - CASSNYNEQFF
- TRBV9 - CASSVGPVPGGQYF
- TRBV2 - CASIGQIQETQYF
- TRBV7-6 - CASSLDVYYNEQFF
- TRBV6-6 - CASSYALPNYGYTF
TRBD2 TRBV27 - CASSFLGAGGPEYNEQFF
- TRBV4-1 once CASSQDPWESTYEQYF
TRBD2 TRBV28 few CASSFRLAGDEQYF